Below, 25 T cell receptor beta chains from the same sample are listed, as sequenced in a study of a mutant IDH1 vaccine in newly diagnosed glioma. Documented time point: week 23, last vaccination. In the vaccine, a single dose held 300 ug of the mutant IDH1 20-mer peptide, along with topical imiquimod. For these TCRs, the target antigens are not known. Some clones are missing from TCRdb's copy, which holds only in-frame ones; the method was immunoSEQ multiplex PCR. The table lists approximately 37,000 clones, roughly 80% of them singletons. The source was PBMCs, collected from a glioma patient whose treatment included an IDH1 peptide vaccine. The receptors here all came from a man aged 45 to 65 with glioma.

V usage is TRBV6-1 and J usage is TRBJ1-5; D gene ambiguous. Germline V gene lookup returns CDR1 MNHNS and CDR2 SASEGT. This CDR3 is built from 14 residues. Trimming took 3 bases from V and 2 from J, leaving 8 bases between them. In DNA, the CDR3 is TGTGCCAGCAGTGAGGGTGAGGGCAATCAGCCCCAGCATTTT. It encodes CASSEGEGNQPQHF.

This sequence joins TRBV19 and TRBJ1-4; possible D gene TRBD1, 6 bases. The ends were cut back, 3 bases at V and 5 bases at J, with 13 bases in the middle. Germline-derived CDR1 and CDR2 are LNHDA and SQIVND (reference sequence). This CDR3 spans 15 amino acids. CDR3 loop: CASSITRGGNEKLFF. The CDR3 nucleotides are TGTGCCAGTAGTATCACACGAGGGGGGAATGAAAAACTGTTTTTT.

The CDR3 spells CASSPGGGGTEAFF. CDR3 in DNA: TGTGCCAGCAGCCCCGGGGGAGGAGGCACTGAAGCTTTCTTT. The rearrangement uses TRBV5-4 and TRBJ1-1; tentatively, D is TRBD1 (5 bases). The germline V gene has CDR1 SGHNT and CDR2 YYREEE (reference sequence). The V end was cut by 4 bases, the J end by 4 bases, with 14 bases between. The CDR3 runs 14 residues.

The chain links TRBV7-9 to TRBJ2-2; maybe TRBD1 (5 bases). Germline CDR1 reads SEHNR; CDR2 reads FQNEAQ (reference sequence). CDR3 size: 14 residues. The V and J ends lost 0 bases and 3 bases respectively, with 5 bases between them. CDR3 DNA sequence: TGTGCCAGCAGCTTAGCAGGGGACACCGGGGAGCTGTTTTTT. The encoded protein is CASSLAGDTGELFF.

The rearrangement uses TRBV20-1 and TRBJ2-5; no reliable D call. Germline CDR1 DFQATT, CDR2 SNEGSKA (reference sequence). V gave up 5 bases and J gave up 2 bases, with 6 bases separating them. The CDR3 spans 11 residues. The CDR3 DNA sequence: TGCAGTGCTTACTATCAAGAGACCCAGTACTTC. It is translated as CSAYYQETQYF.

The sample holds a few counts of this clone. The chain joins TRBV4-3 to TRBJ1-5, with TRBD1 matching over 7 bases. Germline V lookup: CDR1 LGHNA, CDR2 YSLEER. The ends lost 0 bases at V and 6 bases at J; junction bases unmatched: 8. This CDR3 spans 16 amino acids. The CDR3 protein is CASSQDRTGLRQPQHF. CDR3 DNA sequence: TGCGCCAGCAGCCAAGATAGGACAGGACTACGTCAGCCCCAGCATTTT.

This chain connects TRBV7-9 to TRBJ2-3; D may be TRBD2 (6 bases). V gave up 4 bases and J gave up 8 bases, with 16 bases separating them. The CDR3 runs to 14 residues. Per germline, CDR1 SEHNR and CDR2 FQNEAQ (reference sequence). CDR3 residues: CASSSGGAPATQYF. CDR3 nucleotide sequence: TGTGCCAGCAGCTCTGGAGGGGCGCCGGCTACGCAGTATTTT.

The chain carries TRBV5-6 and TRBJ1-2; 9 bases match TRBD1. This CDR3 is built from 15 residues. Germline V lookup: CDR1 SGHDT, CDR2 YYEEEE. Trimming took 6 bases from V and 4 from J; bases not matched to a gene: 10. The CDR3 is CASNFWTGEAYGYTF. The CDR3 DNA sequence: TGTGCCAGCAACTTCTGGACAGGGGAGGCCTATGGCTACACCTTC.

The V gene is TRBV5-1, the J gene TRBJ2-7; D could derive from TRBD1 or TRBD2 (7 bases each). The V gene lost 0 bases and the J gene lost 4 bases, with 14 bases spanning the gap. The CDR3 loop spans 15 amino acids. Germline V gene lookup returns CDR1 SGHRS and CDR2 YFSETQ. This chain's CDR3 is CASSLARGGWYEQYF. CDR3 DNA sequence: TGCGCCAGCAGCTTGGCCAGGGGGGGTTGGTACGAGCAGTACTTC.

This clone was seen more than once but under ten times. The chain is built from TRBV10-2 and TRBJ1-6; D unclear. This CDR3 region has 14 residues. Trimming removed 6 bases at V and 5 bases at J, with 11 bases between. Per the germline V gene, CDR1 is WSHSY and CDR2 is SAAADI. DNA of the CDR3: TGCGCCAGCAGACCCGGGTCCAATAATTCACCCCTCCACTTT. Translated, it gives CASRPGSNNSPLHF.

In this sample, this clone turned up once. The V call is TRBV2, the J call TRBJ2-1; no reliable D call. Germline V gene data show CDR1 as SNHLY and CDR2 as FYNNEI. Trimming cost V 6 bases and J 4 bases, with 1 base left between them. The length of the CDR3 is 10 residues. Written as DNA, the CDR3 is TGTGCCAGCAGATACAATGAGCAGTTCTTC. Protein product: CASRYNEQFF.

The chain recombines TRBV27 with TRBJ1-2; D is possibly TRBD1 (5 bases). V lost 8 bases and J lost 7, with 20 bases in between. Germline-derived CDR1 and CDR2 are MNHEY and SMNVEV (reference sequence). The CDR3 has 14 amino acids. CDR3 sequence: CASDLARAGLGYTF. For the CDR3, the DNA is TGTGCCAGCGACCTAGCCAGGGCTGGTCTTGGCTACACCTTC.

This chain links TRBV4-1 with TRBJ1-5, with 7 positions matching TRBD1. Losses at the gene ends were 4 bases for V and 3 bases for J; bases not matched to a gene: 9. The CDR3 totals 16 residues. The germline gives CDR1 MGHRA, CDR2 YSYEKL. The CDR3 DNA reads TGCGCCAGCAGCCCGAAGCCAGGGGGAGTCAATCAGCCCCAGCATTTT. Its translation is CASSPKPGGVNQPQHF.

This clone was observed once. The gene calls are TRBV18 and TRBJ2-7; 7 bases map to TRBD1. The CDR3 spans 16 residues. Germline V lookup: CDR1 KGHSH, CDR2 LQKENI. V gave up 3 bases and J gave up 3 bases; unmatched junction bases: 11. The CDR3 nucleotides are TGTGCCAGCTCACCGTATATCAGACAGGGCGACTACGAGCAGTACTTC. It is translated as CASSPYIRQGDYEQYF.

This clone was picked up one time. The CDR3 DNA reads as TGCGCCAGCACCCCGACCGAGGTTCCGTTTGACAGGGGAACTGAAGCTTTCTTT. It codes for CASTPTEVPFDRGTEAFF. J is TRBJ1-1 and V is TRBV10-1, with 8 bases matching TRBD1. V gave up 7 bases and J gave up 5 bases; unmatched junction bases: 21. Germline V gene lookup returns CDR1 WNHNN and CDR2 SYGVQD (reference sequence). The length of the CDR3 is 18 residues.

CDR3 bases: TGTGCCAGCTCACCACTGGGGGGAGGAGAGACCCAGTACTTC. This encodes CASSPLGGGETQYF. This chain links TRBV18 with TRBJ2-5, with a weak D call TRBD2 (6 bases). CDR1 is KGHSH and CDR2 is LQKENI in the germline V gene. The CDR3 has 14 amino acids. V was trimmed by 1 base and J by 4 bases, leaving 10 bases between them.

This rearrangement joins TRBV5-6 to TRBJ1-6; perhaps TRBD1 as D (5 bases). Trimming left V 1 base short and J 9 bases short, with 17 bases between. This CDR3 is built from 16 residues. Germline CDR1 and CDR2: SGHDT and YYEEEE. CDR3 DNA sequence: TGTGCCAGCAGCTTGCCACAGGAACGATTAACTTCACCCCTCCACTTT. Amino acid sequence: CASSLPQERLTSPLHF.

The chain combines TRBV25-1 with TRBJ2-7; a possible D gene is TRBD2 (6 bases). CDR1 and CDR2 (germline): MGHDK, SYGVNS. With 3 bases removed from V and 7 bases from J, the gap between germline ends came to 7 bases. The CDR3 sequence is 11 residues long. The CDR3 region is CASSDGREQYF. DNA of the CDR3: TGTGCCAGCAGTGATGGGAGGGAGCAGTACTTC.

The chain carries TRBV6-6 and TRBJ2-7; D might be TRBD2 (6 bases). Germline V CDR1 and CDR2: MNHNY, SVGAGI (reference sequence). The CDR3 sequence is 14 residues long. V was pared by 7 bases and J by 1 base, with 14 bases between. CDR3 sequence reads: CASNTASVSYEQYF. Here the CDR3 DNA reads TGTGCCAGCAACACGGCTAGCGTTTCCTACGAGCAGTACTTC.

The rearrangement links TRBV10-3 to TRBJ2-3; D is possibly TRBD1 (6 bases). Germline CDR1 reads ENHRY; CDR2 reads SYGVKD. V dropped 2 bases and J dropped 5 bases, with 20 bases sitting between them. This CDR3 has 17 amino acids. This chain's CDR3 is CAISEDLLAGERDTQYF. Here the CDR3 DNA reads TGTGCCATCAGTGAGGACTTGTTGGCAGGGGAGAGAGATACGCAGTATTTT.

This rearrangement joins TRBV7-9 to TRBJ1-1, with D uncertain. In germline, CDR1 is SEHNR, CDR2 FQNEAQ (reference sequence). CDR3 length equals 12 residues. Deletions cut 5 bases from V and 6 bases from J, with 10 bases between. As DNA, the CDR3 is TGTGCCAGCAGCCTAACGGGAGCTGAAGCTTTCTTT. Protein product: CASSLTGAEAFF.

This chain uses TRBV5-1 with TRBJ1-1, with TRBD1 as a possible D gene (6 bases). The CDR3 is made up of 12 amino acids. Trimming cost V 0 bases and J 11 bases, with 11 bases left between them. Germline V CDR1 and CDR2: SGHRS, YFSETQ. In nucleotides, the CDR3 is TGCGCCAGCAGCTTGGATGGACAGTCGGCTTTCTTT. Translated: CASSLDGQSAFF.

The chain joins TRBV7-2 to TRBJ1-3; D remains ambiguous. CDR3 size: 14 residues. The germline CDR1 and CDR2 sequences are SGHTA and FQGNSA. V lost 1 base, J lost 0 bases, and 4 bases lay in between. The DNA of the CDR3 is TGTGCCAGCAGCTTAGGATCCTCTGGAAACACCATATATTTT. Its translation: CASSLGSSGNTIYF.

This clone has more than one count but fewer than ten. V and J are TRBV6-6 and TRBJ1-5; 8 positions match TRBD1. There are 14 residues in the CDR3. The germline V gene encodes CDR1 MNHNY and CDR2 SVGAGI (reference sequence). The V gene end was trimmed by 2 bases and the J gene end by 7 bases; junction bases not matched to a gene: 4. The CDR3 protein is CASSYADRDQPQHF. The CDR3, as DNA: TGTGCCAGCAGTTACGCGGACAGGGACCAGCCCCAGCATTTT.

This chain uses TRBV7-6 with TRBJ2-2; 10 bases map to TRBD2. Germline trimming cut 2 bases from V and 5 bases from J; bases unmatched to any gene: 5. The CDR3 consists of 16 residues. Germline CDR1 SGHVS, CDR2 FNYEAQ. CDR3 amino acids: CASSLRAGGQTGELFF. The CDR3 DNA follows: TGTGCCAGCAGCTTACGAGCGGGGGGGCAAACCGGGGAGCTGTTTTTT. Complete variable domain (other parts from reference TRBV7-6 and TRBJ2-2): GAGVSQSPRYKVTKRGQDVALRCDPISGHVSLYWYRQALGQGPEFLTYFNYEAQQDKSGLPNDRFSAERPEGSISTLTIQRTEQRDSAMYRCASSLRAGGQTGELFFGEGSRLTVL.